Listed below are T cell receptor beta chains from one sample, sequenced in a study of CD8 T cells in Susac syndrome. TCRdb reprocessed the immunoSEQ multiplex PCR reads with MiXCR, giving one entry per CDR3 protein. This table holds 95,000 to 150,000 distinct CDR3 sequences, just under 95% found once. The material sequenced was CD8+ T cells from PBMCs. The receptors here all came from a human donor with Susac syndrome. Both conserved end residues are part of each CDR3. The D gene is left open where the match is weak. The size field is filled for only some rows; it gives once, few, many or a size class.

cdr3_aa | cdr3_nt | clone_size | v_call | d_call | j_call
CASSPIAGDQETQYF | TGTGCCAGCAGCCCAATTGCGGGGGACCAAGAGACCCAGTACTTC | - | TRBV11-2 | TRBD2 | TRBJ2-5
CASGRPPGGQPQHF | TGTGCTAGTGGCCGCCCACCCGGGGGCCAGCCCCAGCATTTT | once | TRBV12-5 | - | TRBJ1-5
CASSPMRGTYEQYF | TGTGCCAGCAGTCCCATGAGGGGAACCTACGAGCAGTACTTC | - | TRBV27 | - | TRBJ2-7
CASSQRTTMMNTEAFF | TGTGCCAGCAGCCAACGGACGACAATGATGAACACTGAAGCTTTCTTT | - | TRBV3-1 | - | TRBJ1-1
CASSFAGLVGNEQFF | TGTGCCAGCAGTTTCGCTGGACTCGTCGGCAATGAGCAGTTCTTC | - | TRBV12-3/TRBV12-4 | - | TRBJ2-1
CASSVWGSNQPQHF | TGTGCCAGCAGTGTATGGGGTAGCAATCAGCCCCAGCATTTT | - | TRBV6-1 | - | TRBJ1-5
CASSLGSVGSSYEQYF | TGTGCCAGCAGCCTAGGATCAGTCGGATCCTCCTACGAGCAGTACTTC | once | TRBV7-9 | - | TRBJ2-7
CATSRLETQYF | TGTGCCACCAGTCGTCTAGAGACCCAGTACTTC | - | TRBV15 | - | TRBJ2-5
CASSFVSGGLADTQYF | TGCGCCAGCAGCTTTGTTAGCGGGGGCCTAGCAGATACGCAGTATTTT | - | TRBV5-1 | TRBD2 | TRBJ2-3
CASSLGNNEQFF | TGTGCCAGCAGTTTAGGTAACAATGAGCAGTTCTTC | - | TRBV7-9 | - | TRBJ2-1
CSVRDRGDYGYTF | TGCAGCGTCCGGGACAGGGGAGACTATGGCTACACCTTC | - | TRBV29-1 | TRBD1 | TRBJ1-2
CASSFDAIQGSGTF | TGCGCCAGCAGCTTCGACGCTATACAGGGTAGCGGCACCTTC | - | TRBV5-1 | - | TRBJ1-2
CASSQEKRGFQETQYF | TGTGCCAGCAGCCAAGAAAAGCGGGGTTTCCAAGAGACCCAGTACTTC | - | TRBV3-1 | TRBD2 | TRBJ2-5
CSARRTGNEQFF | TGCAGTGCCAGGAGAACAGGCAATGAGCAGTTCTTC | - | TRBV20-1 | - | TRBJ2-1
CAITSGTSDGELFF | TGTGCCATCACCTCCGGGACCTCGGACGGGGAGCTGTTTTTT | - | TRBV10-3 | - | TRBJ2-2
CASSGGYRVGGNTEAFF | TGTGCCAGCAGTGGGGGATACAGGGTAGGGGGGAACACTGAAGCTTTCTTT | - | TRBV12-3/TRBV12-4 | - | TRBJ1-1
CASRMSYQETQYF | TGTGCCAGCAGGATGAGTTACCAAGAGACCCAGTACTTC | - | TRBV12-3/TRBV12-4 | - | TRBJ2-5
CASSLGQAWDGYTF | TGTGCCAGCAGTCTTGGACAGGCGTGGGATGGCTACACCTTC | - | TRBV6-5 | TRBD1 | TRBJ1-2
CTSGQTGAMGTEAFF | TGCACCAGCGGACAAACAGGGGCGATGGGCACTGAAGCTTTCTTT | - | TRBV1 | - | TRBJ1-1
CSVEDSGGLDNEQFF | TGCAGCGTTGAAGACAGCGGGGGCCTGGACAATGAGCAGTTCTTC | - | TRBV29-1 | TRBD2 | TRBJ2-1
CASSLGGARETQYF | TGTGCCAGCAGCTTAGGGGGCGCGAGGGAGACCCAGTACTTC | - | TRBV7-9 | - | TRBJ2-5
CASSYSWDQPQHF | TGTGCCAGCAGTTACTCATGGGATCAGCCCCAGCATTTT | - | TRBV6-2/TRBV6-3 | - | TRBJ1-5
CSAPGQGASYGYTF | TGCAGTGCCCCGGGACAGGGGGCCTCCTATGGCTACACCTTC | - | TRBV20-1 | TRBD1 | TRBJ1-2
CASSPGQGTKPQHF | TGTGCCAGCAGCCCAGGACAGGGTACGAAGCCCCAGCATTTT | - | TRBV12-3/TRBV12-4 | TRBD1 | TRBJ1-5
CASIGGTNYGYTF | TGTGCCAGCATTGGTGGCACTAACTATGGCTACACCTTC | - | TRBV6-6 | - | TRBJ1-2
CASSFSGSYNEQFF | TGTGCCAGCAGCTTTAGCGGCTCCTACAATGAGCAGTTCTTC | - | TRBV5-4 | - | TRBJ2-1
CASSQAGAYEQYF | TGCGCCAGCAGCCAAGCAGGGGCCTACGAGCAGTACTTC | - | TRBV4-1 | - | TRBJ2-7
CASSPLVEETQYF | TGTGCCAGCAGCCCCCTAGTGGAAGAGACCCAGTACTTC | - | TRBV4-2 | - | TRBJ2-5
CASSDGGTGVYGYTF | TGTGCCAGCAGCGATGGCGGGACAGGGGTCTATGGCTACACCTTC | - | TRBV9 | TRBD1 | TRBJ1-2
CSVAVGQGANSPLHF | TGCAGCGTTGCTGTAGGACAGGGGGCTAACTCACCCCTCCACTTT | - | TRBV29-1 | TRBD1 | TRBJ1-6
CASSQASGQRDTQYF | TGTGCCAGCAGCCAAGCTAGCGGGCAGAGAGATACGCAGTATTTT | - | TRBV4-2 | TRBD2 | TRBJ2-3
CASSLTEYNEQFF | TGTGCCAGCAGCTTGACAGAATACAATGAGCAGTTCTTC | - | TRBV5-6 | - | TRBJ2-1